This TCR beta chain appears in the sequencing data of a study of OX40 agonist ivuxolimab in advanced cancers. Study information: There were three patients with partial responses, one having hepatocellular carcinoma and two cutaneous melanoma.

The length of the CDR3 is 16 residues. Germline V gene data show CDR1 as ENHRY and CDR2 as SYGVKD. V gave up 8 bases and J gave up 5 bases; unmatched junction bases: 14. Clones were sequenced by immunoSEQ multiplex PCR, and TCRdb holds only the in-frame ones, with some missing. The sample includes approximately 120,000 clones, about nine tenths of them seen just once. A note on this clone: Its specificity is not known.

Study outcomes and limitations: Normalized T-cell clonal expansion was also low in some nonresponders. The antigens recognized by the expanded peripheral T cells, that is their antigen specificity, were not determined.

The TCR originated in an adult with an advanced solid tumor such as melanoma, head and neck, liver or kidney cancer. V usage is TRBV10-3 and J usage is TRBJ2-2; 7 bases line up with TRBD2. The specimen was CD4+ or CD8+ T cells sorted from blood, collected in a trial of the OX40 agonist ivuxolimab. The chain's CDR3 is CAISARAGEETGELFF. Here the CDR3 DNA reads TGTGCCATCTCGGCGCGGGCGGGAGAGGAGACCGGGGAGCTGTTTTTT.